The following is a TCR beta chain sequence with its context. Its specificity is not known. These data belong to a study of CD8 T cells in Susac syndrome. Whole-study findings and limits: In its TCR sequencing and HLA analysis, the study acknowledged that the number of individuals was relatively small.

With random hexamers, roughly 0.45 to 1 ug RNA was reverse transcribed. TCR beta CDR3 was amplified by immunoSEQ multiplex PCR. This amplification extended across 54 Vbeta and 13 Jbeta segments. Using its own MiXCR run on the immunoSEQ multiplex PCR reads, TCRdb lists one record per CDR3 protein. The sample yields some 130,000 distinct CDR3 sequences, nearly 95% seen once. Controls matched for age and sex were healthy donors. FACS was used to enrich TEMRA cells, whereas the CD8+ and CD4+ T cells were obtained by negative isolation. Material for sequencing was CD4+ T cells from PBMCs. The receptor was isolated from a human donor in good health.

The CDR3 DNA sequence: TGTGCCAGCAGCTTAAAAGGAAGCACAGATACGCAGTATTTT. Amino acid sequence: CASSLKGSTDTQYF. The chain uses TRBV7-9 and TRBJ2-3; D remains unclear. Germline V gene sequence: CDR1 SEHNR, CDR2 FQNEAQ (reference sequence). The CDR3 runs 14 residues. V was trimmed by 2 bases and J by 0 bases, leaving 6 bases between them.